This T cell receptor (beta chain) originates from a study of vaccination and CD4 T cells after COVID-19. In the study overall: Two Hispanic individuals were among six male and four female convalescent patients.

The CDR3 runs 13 residues. Trimming left V 0 bases short and J 2 bases short, with 7 bases between. CDR1 and CDR2 (germline): DFQATT, SNEGSKA (reference sequence). Sequencing of the DNA from cultured CD4+ T cells was carried out with the Oncomine TCR Beta short-read assay. Someone extracted genomic DNA from cultured CD4+ T cells. TCRdb analysed the PCR reads with MiXCR anew, one entry per CDR3 protein. Counted here are 15,000 to 20,000 distinct CDR3 sequences, around 50% occurring once; the ten biggest clones make up 16%. This sample's time point: late sampling 161 to 241 days after vaccination in a few convalescent patients. The treatment was: approximately nine-day PBMC culture with coronavirus spike peptide pools or control peptides (ViraFEST assay). Study-level findings and limits: The appearance of a median about 86% of reactive clones in convalescent patients occurred only post-vaccination. Analysis of convalescent patients found that 304 of 307 vaccine-specific clones were spike mono-reactive.

This clonotype was detected only a few times. Its antigen remains unknown. The specimen was CD4+ T cells from blood, cultured in vitro, collected about 7 months after SARS-CoV-2 vaccination. This receptor was obtained from a human donor who had recovered from COVID-19. This rearrangement joins TRBV20-1 to TRBJ2-5; no reliable D call. In nucleotides, the CDR3 is TGCAGTGCTAGAGATAGGATGCAAGAGACCCAGTACTTC. Its protein is CSARDRMQETQYF.